These 20 T cell receptor beta chains came from one sample sequenced in a study of blood T cell repertoires in COVID-19 (dated by TCRdb to about 2020). Libraries were built with the immunoSEQ multiplex PCR assay. Here the immuneACCESS table is served through TCRdb, limited to in-frame sequences with V and J called. Missing clones are a known gap in these copies; in checked studies unresolved V genes cover under half, and the rest lacks a known reason. Present in this sample are 52,000 or so clones, 88% of which were seen just once. The biggest ten clones account for roughly 8% of the sample. Sequenced: peripheral blood. The receptors here all came from a woman in her sixties or seventies with active COVID-19.

The J gene is TRBJ2-7, the V gene TRBV15; 7 nucleotides agree with TRBD1. CDR1 is LNHNV and CDR2 is YYDKDF in the germline V gene (reference sequence). This CDR3 is 15 amino acids long. With 2 bases clipped from V and 3 bases from J, the junction kept 7 bases outside the gene matches. The CDR3 loop reads CATSRSQGSLYEQYF. Written as DNA, the CDR3 is TGTGCCACCAGCAGATCACAGGGGTCCCTCTACGAGCAGTACTTC.

The V gene is TRBV5-1, the J gene TRBJ1-1, with 9 bases fitting TRBD1. With 1 base clipped from V and 1 base from J, the junction kept 8 bases outside the gene matches. This CDR3 contains 17 residues. CDR1 and CDR2 (germline): SGHRS, YFSETQ. CDR3 loop: CASSLSGDRVGNTEAFF. For the CDR3, the DNA is TGCGCCAGCAGCTTGTCGGGGGACAGGGTTGGGAACACTGAAGCTTTCTTT.

The CDR3 is CASSQTGIEQYF. As DNA, the CDR3 is TGTGCCAGCAGCCAGACGGGGATCGAGCAGTACTTC. The rearrangement joins TRBV6-2 or TRBV6-3 to TRBJ2-7, with a tentative D call TRBD2 (5 bases). The germline V gene has CDR1 MNHEY and CDR2 SVGEGT. V lost 6 bases, J lost 6 bases, and 12 bases lay in between. The CDR3 runs to 12 residues.

The chain joins TRBV19 to TRBJ1-1; 12 nucleotides line up with TRBD1. Germline CDR1 reads LNHDA; CDR2 reads SQIVND (reference sequence). Unmatched junction bases numbered 12, after V lost 3 bases and J lost 1 base. The CDR3 runs 19 residues. The CDR3 sequence is CASSIRGFGGQGANTEAFF. CDR3 in DNA: TGTGCCAGTAGTATTCGGGGATTTGGGGGACAGGGGGCGAACACTGAAGCTTTCTTT.

J is TRBJ2-7 and V is TRBV29-1; D is ambiguous. Per germline, CDR1 SQVTM and CDR2 ANQGSEA. Trimming stripped 1 base from V and 7 bases from J, with 8 bases between. This CDR3 has 11 amino acids. In nucleotides, the CDR3 is TGCAGCGTTGAAGTTGCGAGGGAGCAGTACTTC. The encoded protein is CSVEVAREQYF.

This chain connects TRBV10-3 to TRBJ2-3, with D possibly matching TRBD1 (5 bases). Germline V gene data show CDR1 as ENHRY and CDR2 as SYGVKD. This CDR3 has 15 amino acids. Trimming removed 4 bases from V and 2 bases from J, with 13 bases in between. Here the CDR3 reads CAISARTFPTDTQYF. For the CDR3, the DNA is TGTGCCATCAGTGCCCGGACATTTCCCACAGATACGCAGTATTTT.

The V gene is TRBV11-3, the J gene TRBJ2-3, with 12 positions matching TRBD1. Germline assignment: CDR1 SGHNT and CDR2 YENEEA. This CDR3 is built from 17 residues. With 1 base clipped from V and 5 bases from J, the junction kept 7 bases outside the gene matches. CDR3 sequence: CASSLGDRGRKGDTQYF. CDR3 bases: TGTGCCAGCAGCTTAGGGGACAGGGGGCGAAAGGGAGATACGCAGTATTTT.

The rearrangement uses TRBV27 and TRBJ1-2; tentative D call: TRBD1 (6 bases). The germline V and J ends were trimmed by 8 bases and 1 base, with 14 bases remaining between them. The CDR3 contains 14 residues. Germline V lookup: CDR1 MNHEY, CDR2 SMNVEV (reference sequence). CDR3 DNA sequence: TGTGCCAGCGGAAGGGCGACAGGTAACTATGGCTACACCTTC. Translated, it gives CASGRATGNYGYTF.

The rearrangement uses TRBV6-5 and TRBJ2-3; TRBD2 matches at 12 bases. The germline CDR1 and CDR2 sequences are MNHEY and SVGAGI. V lost 6 bases, J lost 2 bases, and 3 bases stayed unmatched. The CDR3 runs 15 residues. The CDR3 loop is CASSRTSGATDTQYF. CDR3 coding DNA: TGTGCCAGCAGCAGGACTAGCGGGGCCACAGATACGCAGTATTTT.

In this sample, this clone turned up a few times. The chain carries TRBV19 and TRBJ2-2, with 9 nucleotides matching TRBD2. This CDR3 region has 14 residues. The V and J ends lost 7 bases and 0 bases, in that order; junction bases with no gene match: 0. Germline assignment: CDR1 LNHDA and CDR2 SQIVND (reference sequence). CDR3 DNA: TGTGCCAGTAAGCGGGAGGCGAACACCGGGGAGCTGTTTTTT. It codes for CASKREANTGELFF.

This clone was seen more than once but under ten times. The chain links TRBV5-4 to TRBJ1-1; no firm D call. Germline V gives CDR1 SGHNT, CDR2 YYREEE (reference sequence). The germline V and J ends were trimmed by 4 bases and 5 bases, with 15 bases remaining between them. The CDR3 consists of 14 residues. As DNA, the CDR3 is TGTGCCAGCAGCGGCGGCAGAGTGGCGACTGAAGCTTTCTTT. Translation: CASSGGRVATEAFF.

This rearrangement joins TRBV19 to TRBJ1-3; D remains unclear. Between the trimmed V and J ends, which lost 7 bases and 0 bases, there was a span of 10 bases. CDR3 length equals 14 residues. Looked up from germline, CDR1 is LNHDA and CDR2 is SQIVND (reference sequence). The CDR3 reads CASMEQTSGNTIYF. CDR3 sequence (DNA): TGTGCCAGTATGGAACAGACCTCTGGAAACACCATATATTTT.

The genes are TRBV28 and TRBJ2-1, with TRBD2 matching over 14 bases. The CDR3 covers 19 residues. Trimming cost V 6 bases and J 10 bases; bases outside gene matches: 20. The germline V gene has CDR1 MDHEN and CDR2 SYDVKM. CDR3 DNA sequence: TGTGCCAGCAGCACCTCAGGGTACTGGGGACTAGCGGGAGATGGAGAGCAGTTCTTC. The encoded protein is CASSTSGYWGLAGDGEQFF.

This clone was found a few times. This sample also contains other DNA sequences that code for the same CDR3. The rearrangement links TRBV2 to TRBJ1-2; TRBD1 matches 8 bases. Losses at the gene ends were 3 bases for V and 2 bases for J; bases not matched to a gene: 2. Germline lookup yields CDR1 SNHLY and CDR2 FYNNEI. CDR3 length equals 14 residues. CDR3 nucleotides: TGTGCCAGCAGTGACACAGGGGGAAACTATGGCTACACCTTC. Translation: CASSDTGGNYGYTF.

In this sample, this clone turned up once. The V and J genes are TRBV7-9 and TRBJ2-1, with D perhaps matching TRBD1 (5 bases). V lost 0 bases and J 2 bases, leaving 11 bases between the germline ends. Germline V gives CDR1 SEHNR, CDR2 FQNEAQ (reference sequence). This CDR3 is 16 amino acids long. Here the CDR3 reads CASSLAGGRAYNEQFF. The CDR3 DNA follows: TGTGCCAGCAGCTTAGCGGGTGGCAGGGCCTACAATGAGCAGTTCTTC.

The chain couples TRBV5-4 to TRBJ1-3; D is perhaps TRBD1 (6 bases). Germline CDR1 and CDR2: SGHNT and YYREEE (reference sequence). This CDR3 has 15 amino acids. Trimming stripped 4 bases from V and 0 bases from J, with 11 bases between. CDR3 bases: TGTGCCAGCAGCCCGGGACATGGCTCTGGAAACACCATATATTTT. Encoded protein: CASSPGHGSGNTIYF.

This clone was found once. This chain links TRBV5-4 with TRBJ2-2, with 9 nucleotides matching TRBD1. This CDR3 comprises 15 residues. The germline gives CDR1 SGHNT, CDR2 YYREEE (reference sequence). The V gene end was trimmed by 2 bases and the J gene end by 5 bases; junction bases not matched to a gene: 4. In DNA, the CDR3 is TGTGCCAGCAGCTTTGGACAGGGGAGGACCGGGGAGCTGTTTTTT. Its protein is CASSFGQGRTGELFF.

The chain carries TRBV5-6 and TRBJ2-7; the D gene is possibly TRBD2 (7 bases). V was cut by 0 bases and J by 7 bases, with 20 bases left in between. The CDR3 loop spans 16 amino acids. Germline lookup yields CDR1 SGHDT and CDR2 YYEEEE. The CDR3 DNA reads as TGTGCCAGCAGCTTGGGGGCGGGGGCGCGATTGGGGGAGCAGTACTTC. It specifies CASSLGAGARLGEQYF.

For this clone: The junction and the germline gene differ at one end; a read error may be behind it. The rearrangement joins TRBV7-8 to TRBJ2-7, with TRBD1 identical over 7 bases. The CDR3 extends over 12 amino acids. Germline V gives CDR1 SGHVS, CDR2 FQNEAQ. CDR3 protein: CASSSGTEGHNF. The CDR3, as DNA: TGTGCCAGCAGCTCTGGGACAGAGGGACACAACTTC.

The chain combines TRBV5-4 with TRBJ2-3; D is possibly TRBD2 (6 bases). Germline CDR1 is SGHNT and CDR2 is YYREEE (reference sequence). The CDR3 has 13 amino acids. V was cut by 1 base and J by 4 bases, with 7 bases left in between. CDR3 sequence (DNA): TGTGCCAGCAGCTTGCCGGGGGCAGATACGCAGTATTTT. Protein product: CASSLPGADTQYF. Full variable domain (rest looked up from reference TRBV5-4 and TRBJ2-3): ETGVTQSPTHLIKTRGQQVTLRCSSQSGHNTVSWYQQALGQGPQFIFQYYREEENGRGNFPPRFSGLQFPNYSSELNVNALELDDSALYLCASSLPGADTQYFGPGTRLTVL.